The rows below give T cell receptor beta chains drawn from one sample of a study of blood T cell repertoires in COVID-19. TCRdb keeps only in-frame clones here, not all; method: immunoSEQ multiplex PCR. The data hold 150,000 to 250,000 clones, with approximately 82% observed a single time. Material for sequencing was peripheral blood. The receptors derive from a human donor with acute or convalescent COVID-19. The donor label of this sample is uncertain. Each CDR3 is given with its conserved first and last residue. A D gene is named only where the DNA matches it firmly. Clone sizes are given selectively: once, few, many, or a class where the clone is expanded.

TRBJ1-1 NA NA TRBV18 TGTGCCAGCTCACCAGTAGGGGGGAACACTGAAGCTTTCTTT CASSPVGGNTEAFF
TRBJ2-3 NA TRBD1 TRBV18 TGTGCCAGCTCCGCCGGACAGGGGAGAACAGATACGCAGTATTTT CASSAGQGRTDTQYF
TRBJ2-1 NA NA TRBV3-1/TRBV3-2 TGTGCCAGCAGCCAAGTCCTCAATGAGCAGTTCTTC CASSQVLNEQFF
TRBJ2-1 NA TRBD1 TRBV6-5 TGTGCCAGCAGTTCCCCTCGACAGGGAAGGTGGGAGCAGTTCTTC CASSSPRQGRWEQFF
TRBJ2-7 NA TRBD2 TRBV2 TGTGCCAGCAACCCGGGACTATCCTACGAGCAGTACTTC CASNPGLSYEQYF
TRBJ2-2 NA NA TRBV7-9 TGTGCCAGCGGACTATCCGACACCGGGGAGCTGTTTTTT CASGLSDTGELFF
TRBJ1-2 few NA TRBV4-2 TGTGCCAGCAGCCAAGACGTCCAACAGGGTCTCTATGGCTACACCTTC CASSQDVQQGLYGYTF
TRBJ1-4 NA NA TRBV7-9 TGTGCCAGCAGCTTGATGGAGGGGAGGTCTAATGAAAAACTGTTTTTT CASSLMEGRSNEKLFF
TRBJ1-5 NA TRBD1 TRBV19 TGTGCCAGCTCCTTGGACAGGGCGCGCAATCAGCCCCAGCATTTT CASSLDRARNQPQHF
TRBJ1-3 NA NA TRBV28 TGTGCCAGCAGCCCAATGGGCAGGGGCTCTGGAAACACCATATATTTT CASSPMGRGSGNTIYF
TRBJ2-2 NA NA TRBV30 TGTGCCTGGAGTGTATACGGGTCCAAGAACACCGGGGAGCTGTTTTTT CAWSVYGSKNTGELFF
TRBJ1-1 NA TRBD1 TRBV19 TGTGCCAGTCGGAGGACAGGGGGATCTGAAGCTTTCTTT CASRRTGGSEAFF
TRBJ1-2 NA TRBD1 TRBV6-6 TGTGCCAGCAGTCGGGGACAGACCTTCTATGGCTACACCTTC CASSRGQTFYGYTF
TRBJ1-6 NA NA TRBV23-1 TGCGCCAGCGTTCATTTACACCATAATTCACCCCTCCACTTT CASVHLHHNSPLHF
TRBJ1-6 NA TRBD1 TRBV6-5 TGTGCCAGCAGTCGACAAGGGACAGGAGTCTCACCCCTCCACTTT CASSRQGTGVSPLHF
TRBJ2-7 NA NA TRBV18 TGTGCCAGCTCACCCCCTACAGTTTCCTACGAGCAGTACTTC CASSPPTVSYEQYF
TRBJ2-7 NA TRBD1 TRBV9 TGTGCCAGCAGCCCACGGGACAGGCCCTACGAGCAGTACTTC CASSPRDRPYEQYF
TRBJ1-2 NA NA TRBV6-5 TGTGCCAGCATTCCTCGGCGGGAGTCTAACTATGGCTACACCTTC CASIPRRESNYGYTF
TRBJ2-1 NA TRBD1 TRBV14 TGTGCCAGCAGCCGCGACAGGGGCGCCTACAATGAGCAGTTCTTC CASSRDRGAYNEQFF
TRBJ2-1 once NA TRBV27 TGTGCCAGCAGTTTATTGAACAGGGTGGGGAATGAGCAGTTCTTC CASSLLNRVGNEQFF
TRBJ2-3 NA NA TRBV27 TGTGCCAGCAGTCTGACAGGTATCGGGGCCCGATGGAATACGCAGTATTTT CASSLTGIGARWNTQYF
TRBJ2-6 NA TRBD1 TRBV7-9 TGTGCCAGCAGCTTAGACCTGACAGGGGCCGGGGCCAACGTCCTGACTTTC CASSLDLTGAGANVLTF
TRBJ2-3 NA NA TRBV30 TGTGCCTGGAGTGTCGGCCAAGCGGCTAGCACAGATACGCAGTATTTT CAWSVGQAASTDTQYF
TRBJ1-2 NA NA TRBV7-8 TGTGCCAGCAGCCGGACAGACCTCTATGGCTACACCTTC CASSRTDLYGYTF
TRBJ2-2 once NA TRBV29-1 TGCAGCGTTGAACCCAGGAACACCGGGGAGCTGTTTTTT CSVEPRNTGELFF
TRBJ1-5 NA TRBD1 TRBV6-5 TGTGCCAGCAGCCCGTACCCAGGGGGGAATCAGCCCCAGCATTTT CASSPYPGGNQPQHF
TRBJ2-1 NA TRBD2 TRBV5-6 TGTGCCAGCAGCTTCGGCGGGAGGTCTGAGCAGTTCTTC CASSFGGRSEQFF
TRBJ2-7 NA TRBD2 TRBV4-1 TGCGCCAGCAGCCAAGGACCTGGACTAGCGGGGTACGAGCAGTACTTC CASSQGPGLAGYEQYF
TRBJ2-5 few TRBD2 TRBV6-6 TGTGCCAGCAGTTACTTGGGAGGGGAGACCCAGTACTTC CASSYLGGETQYF
TRBJ2-3 NA TRBD1 TRBV7-8 TGTGCCAGCAGCTTTGACCGCGACAGGGTTACGCAGTATTTT CASSFDRDRVTQYF
TRBJ2-7 NA NA TRBV6-1 TGTGCCAGCAGTGAAACCCGACAGACGAAGAGCGAGTACTTC CASSETRQTKSEYF
TRBJ2-3 NA NA TRBV7-7 TGTGCCAGCAGCTTTTCTAGCTCCCCCACAGATACGCAGTATTTT CASSFSSSPTDTQYF
TRBJ2-7 NA NA TRBV10-3 TGTGCCACCGGAGACCCCTGGAACAACGAGCAGTACTTC CATGDPWNNEQYF
TRBJ2-7 NA TRBD1 TRBV3-1/TRBV3-2 TGTGCCAGCAGCCAGAGACAGGGTTTCAAGCAGTACTTC CASSQRQGFKQYF
TRBJ2-1 few TRBD1 TRBV19 TGTGCCAGTAGTATGCGCCTCGGGACAGGGAACAATGAGCAGTTCTTC CASSMRLGTGNNEQFF
TRBJ2-6 NA NA TRBV19 TGTGCCAGTCGGTCTACGGTCTCTGGGGCCAACGTCCTGACTTTC CASRSTVSGANVLTF
TRBJ1-4 few TRBD1 TRBV5-1 TGCGCCAGCAGCTTGCAGGGACAGGGCCACGAAAAACTGTTTTTT CASSLQGQGHEKLFF
TRBJ2-1 once TRBD2 TRBV19 TGTGCCACCCAGAAGCTAGCGGGACCCGTTTACTACAATGAGCAGTTCTTC CATQKLAGPVYYNEQFF
TRBJ2-4 few TRBD2 TRBV19 TGTGCCAGTAGCCCTAGCGGGAGTAATAACATTCAGTACTTC CASSPSGSNNIQYF
TRBJ1-1 few TRBD1 TRBV7-9 TGTGCCAGCACCGAGGACAGGGTGAACACTGAAGCTTTCTTT CASTEDRVNTEAFF
TRBJ2-5 NA TRBD2 TRBV13 TGTGCCAGCAGCTTCAGGACTAGCGGTGGGGAGACCCAGTACTTC CASSFRTSGGETQYF
TRBJ1-5 NA TRBD1 TRBV5-1 TGCGCCAGCAGCTTTACAGGGGATCAGCCCCAGCATTTT CASSFTGDQPQHF
TRBJ2-7 NA NA TRBV14 TGTGCCAGCAGCCAGACAACCGGGAATCCCTACGAGCAGTACTTC CASSQTTGNPYEQYF
TRBJ1-3 few NA TRBV5-5 TGTGCCAGCAGCTTCTCGACAGACTCTGGAAACACCATATATTTT CASSFSTDSGNTIYF
TRBJ2-4 NA NA TRBV7-9 TGTGCCAGCAGCTTAGAGGGGAACATTCAGTACTTC CASSLEGNIQYF
TRBJ1-1 NA TRBD1 TRBV2 TGTGCCAGCAGTTATCAAGGGACAGGGAATACTGAAGCTTTCTTT CASSYQGTGNTEAFF
TRBJ1-3 NA NA TRBV30 TGTGCCTGGAGTACTGGGTATCGGGAAGGAAACACCATATATTTT CAWSTGYREGNTIYF
TRBJ2-2 NA TRBD2 TRBV6-5 TGTGCCAGCGGGGGGGAATCGAACACCGGGGAGCTGTTTTTT CASGGESNTGELFF
TRBJ2-1 NA TRBD2 TRBV27 TGTGCCAGCAGTCCGGCGACTAGCGGGATGGTCAGCTCCTACAATGAGCAGTTCTTC CASSPATSGMVSSYNEQFF
TRBJ2-4 NA TRBD1 TRBV19 TGTGCCAGTAGTCCGGACAGGTTCGCCATTCAGTACTTC CASSPDRFAIQYF
TRBJ1-2 NA NA TRBV28 TGTGCCAGCAGTGGAGGAAGATCGGCAAACTATGGCTACACCTTC CASSGGRSANYGYTF
TRBJ2-2 NA TRBD1 TRBV5-8 TGTGCCAGCAGGGCCAGGGGGCGGAACACCGGGGAGCTGTTTTTT CASRARGRNTGELFF
TRBJ1-1 NA NA TRBV27 TGTGCCAGCAGTTCACGGGACTTGAACACTGAAGCTTTCTTT CASSSRDLNTEAFF
TRBJ2-7 NA NA TRBV11-2 TGTGCCAGCAGCTTAGATCCGTTCTCCTACGAGCAGTACTTC CASSLDPFSYEQYF
TRBJ2-1 NA TRBD2 TRBV6-5 TGTGCCAGTGCGGGTAGCGGGTCCTCCTACAATGAGCAGTTCTTC CASAGSGSSYNEQFF
TRBJ2-3 NA TRBD2 TRBV5-4 TGTGCCAGCAGCCCCGGGACTAGCGGGCAATATACGCAGTATTTT CASSPGTSGQYTQYF
TRBJ2-1 NA TRBD1 TRBV9 TGTGCCAGCAGCGTAGGGACAGGGGTTGAGCAGTTCTTC CASSVGTGVEQFF